A selection of T cell receptor beta chains follows, all from one sample in a study of control samples from healthy donors and cancer patients. Here immunoSEQ multiplex PCR was the method, and the copy in TCRdb shows in-frame clones only, minus some. The sample lists some 20,000 clones; 85% to 90% were seen once. Sequencing was done on a sample of PBMCs. These receptors were taken from a woman aged 55-69 years with head and neck cancer. CDR3s include the opening cysteine and the closing phenylalanine or tryptophan. Each record gives: CDR3 DNA, CDR3 protein, J gene, clone size, V gene, D gene. D genes are given only for firm matches. Only some rows state a clone size, as once, few, many or a class for expanded clones.

TGTGCCAGCTCCCTCGGGGGCTCCGGGGAGCTGTTTTTT | CASSLGGSGELFF | TRBJ2-2 | once | TRBV18 | .
TGCGCCAGCAGCTTGATCGGGGGTTCGTCCGCAGATACGCAGTATTTT | CASSLIGGSSADTQYF | TRBJ2-3 | once | TRBV5-1 | .
TGTGCCAGCAGCTTGGAGGGGCGGCATGAGCAGTTCTTC | CASSLEGRHEQFF | TRBJ2-1 | few | TRBV7-9 | .
TGTGCCAGCAGCGCACCGGGACTGCCCTACGAGCAGTACTTC | CASSAPGLPYEQYF | TRBJ2-7 | . | TRBV11-2 | .
TGTGCCAGCAGTTCCCGGGGAATTGGCTACACCTTC | CASSSRGIGYTF | TRBJ1-2 | . | TRBV28 | .
TGTGCCAGCAGTCGGGACGGAACTAACTATGGCTACACCTTC | CASSRDGTNYGYTF | TRBJ1-2 | . | TRBV2 | .
TGTGCCAGCAGTGAGGACAGGGGTTCCTACAATGAGCAGTTCTTC | CASSEDRGSYNEQFF | TRBJ2-1 | . | TRBV2 | TRBD1
TGTGCCAGCAGTCGGGGGCTAGCAGCCGGGGATACGCAGTATTTT | CASSRGLAAGDTQYF | TRBJ2-3 | . | TRBV7-9 | .
TGTGCCAGCAGTCCGAAGACTAGTATGAGGGTCGGTGAGCAGTTCTTC | CASSPKTSMRVGEQFF | TRBJ2-1 | once | TRBV27 | .
TGTGCCAGCAGCATCAGGGGGTTCTACAATGAGCAGTTCTTC | CASSIRGFYNEQFF | TRBJ2-1 | . | TRBV11-2 | TRBD1
TGTGCTACAAGGCCTGACAGGGGGCGCCGAACTGAAGCTTTCTTT | CATRPDRGRRTEAFF | TRBJ1-1 | . | TRBV19 | TRBD1
TGCGCCAGCAGCCCCAGACAGGGGGAGGGCACTGAAGCTTTCTTT | CASSPRQGEGTEAFF | TRBJ1-1 | . | TRBV5-1 | TRBD1
TGTGCCAGCAGTATTATGGACAAACGCTCCTACGAGCAGTACTTC | CASSIMDKRSYEQYF | TRBJ2-7 | . | TRBV2 | .
TGTGCCAGCAGCGTAGGTTCGGGACTAGCGGGGTTGAGGCTACCACAATACAATGAGCAGTTCTTC | CASSVGSGLAGLRLPQYNEQFF | TRBJ2-1 | . | TRBV9 | TRBD2
TGTGCCAGCAGCCCGGGACAGGGATTCGGGGAGCTGTTTTTT | CASSPGQGFGELFF | TRBJ2-2 | few | TRBV3-1/TRBV3-2 | TRBD1
TGTGCCAGCAGCTCCATGACGGAGGGATCACCCCTCCACTTT | CASSSMTEGSPLHF | TRBJ1-6 | . | TRBV7-9 | .